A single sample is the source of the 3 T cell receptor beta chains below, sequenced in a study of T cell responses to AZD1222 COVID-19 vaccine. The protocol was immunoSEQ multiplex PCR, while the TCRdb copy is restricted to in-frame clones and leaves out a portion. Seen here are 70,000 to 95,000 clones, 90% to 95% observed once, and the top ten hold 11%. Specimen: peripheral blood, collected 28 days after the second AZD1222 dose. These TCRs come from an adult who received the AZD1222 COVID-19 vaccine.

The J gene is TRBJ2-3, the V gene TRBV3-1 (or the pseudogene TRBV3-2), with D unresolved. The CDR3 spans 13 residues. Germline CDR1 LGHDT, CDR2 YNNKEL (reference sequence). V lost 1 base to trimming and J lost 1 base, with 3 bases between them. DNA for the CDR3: TGTGCCAGCAGCCAAGCCGGCACAGATACGCAGTATTTT. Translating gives CASSQAGTDTQYF.

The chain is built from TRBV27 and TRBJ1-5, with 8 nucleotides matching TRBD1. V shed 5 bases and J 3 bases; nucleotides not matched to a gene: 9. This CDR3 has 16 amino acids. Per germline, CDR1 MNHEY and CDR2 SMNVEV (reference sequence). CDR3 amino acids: CASSPGPDRANQPQHF. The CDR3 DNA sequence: TGTGCCAGCAGTCCCGGCCCGGACAGGGCCAATCAGCCCCAGCATTTT.

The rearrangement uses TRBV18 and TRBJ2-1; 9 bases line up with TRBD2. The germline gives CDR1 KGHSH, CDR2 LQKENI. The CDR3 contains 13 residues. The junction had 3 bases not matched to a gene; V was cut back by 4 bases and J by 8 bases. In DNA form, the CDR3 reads TGTGCCAGCTCACGCCCTAGCGGGGATGAGCAGTTCTTC. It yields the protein CASSRPSGDEQFF.